The 20 T cell receptor beta chains below come from one sample, sequenced in a study of blood T cells in healthy people across ages. The second PCR ran roughly 7 to 11 cycles with a sample-barcoded 5' primer and J-beta primers. MiXCR, run by TCRdb on the 5' RACE reads, gives a single entry per CDR3 protein. This table has roughly 790,000 distinct CDR3 sequences, approximately 39% appearing once. The sequencing input was blood. The receptors were sampled from a woman aged 60-70 years in good health.

The chain joins TRBV4-3 to TRBJ1-6; TRBD1 might be the D (5 bases). Germline-derived CDR1 and CDR2 are LGHNA and YSLEER. V was trimmed by 8 bases and J by 10 bases, leaving 33 bases between them. This CDR3 has 19 amino acids. Written as DNA, the CDR3 is TGCGCCAGCTCCCCTCGGGGGTCCCCACTACCGTCCGCGGAATCACCCCTCCACTTT. Its translation: CASSPRGSPLPSAESPLHF.

This clonotype was observed a few times. The chain links TRBV7-2 to TRBJ2-1; 8 nucleotides agree with TRBD2. This CDR3 region has 15 residues. Germline loops: CDR1 SGHTA, CDR2 FQGNSA. V lost 1 base, J lost 7 bases, and 6 bases stayed unmatched. CDR3 DNA: TGTGCCAGCAGCTTAGGAGGACTAGCTGGAAATGAGCAGTTCTTC. Translating gives CASSLGGLAGNEQFF.

The chain couples TRBV7-3 to TRBJ2-1, with 13 bases identical to TRBD2. Germline V lookup: CDR1 SGHTA, CDR2 FQGTGA. This CDR3 has 15 amino acids. J gave up 8 bases and V 8 bases, and 9 bases lay outside the gene matches. The CDR3, as DNA: TGTGCCAGCCGACTAGCGGGGGGCCTCCTCGATGAGCAGTTCTTC. Its translation: CASRLAGGLLDEQFF.

J is TRBJ2-7 and V is TRBV6-5, with D possibly being TRBD2 (5 bases). V lost 0 bases, J lost 6 bases, and 15 bases lay in between. The germline gives CDR1 MNHEY, CDR2 SVGAGI. CDR3 size: 15 residues. CDR3 residues: CASSYSPGTPREQYF. The CDR3 region has the DNA TGTGCCAGCAGTTACTCACCGGGAACCCCGCGCGAGCAGTACTTC.

The chain combines TRBV7-9 with TRBJ1-2; 9 bases agree with TRBD1. CDR3 length equals 16 residues. Germline CDR1 and CDR2: SEHNR and FQNEAQ (reference sequence). V trimming: 3 bases; J trimming: 8 bases; junction bases outside the gene matches: 13. CDR3 DNA sequence: TGTGCCAGCAGCTTTCTTGGGACAGGGTCAGGATACGGCTACACCTTC. Translation: CASSFLGTGSGYGYTF. The full variable domain, completed using reference TRBV7-9 and TRBJ1-2, is DTGVSQNPRHKITKRGQNVTFRCDPISEHNRLYWYRQTLGQGPEFLTYFQNEAQLEKSRLLSDRFSAERPKGSFSTLEIQRTEQGDSAMYLCASSFLGTGSGYGYTFGSGTRLTVV.

This clonotype was recorded a few times. V and J are TRBV20-1 and TRBJ2-1, with 13 positions matching TRBD2. The V segment lost 8 bases and the J segment 5 bases; nucleotides outside the gene matches: 6. Germline V lookup: CDR1 DFQATT, CDR2 SNEGSKA (reference sequence). The CDR3 consists of 14 residues. CDR3 sequence reads: CSPRTSGRDNEQFF. The DNA of the CDR3 is TGCAGTCCAAGGACTAGCGGGAGAGACAATGAGCAGTTCTTC.

This clonotype came up a few times. The CDR3 spells CASSPGPSGRALNEQFF. The CDR3, as DNA: TGTGCCAGCAGCCCTGGGCCGAGCGGGAGGGCACTTAATGAGCAGTTCTTC. V and J are TRBV6-1 and TRBJ2-1, with 10 bases that match TRBD2. With 6 bases clipped from V and 7 bases from J, the junction kept 15 bases outside the gene matches. The V gene's germline CDR1 is MNHNS and CDR2 SASEGT. The CDR3 sequence is 17 residues long.

This chain connects TRBV7-2 to TRBJ2-4, with a possible D match to TRBD2 (5 bases). The germline CDR1 and CDR2 sequences are SGHTA and FQGNSA. The length of the CDR3 is 15 residues. V lost 5 bases to trimming and J lost 8 bases, with 19 bases between them. CDR3 loop: CASSPGWLADDIQYF. The CDR3 DNA is TGTGCCAGCAGCCCGGGGTGGCTAGCAGACGACATTCAGTACTTC. The whole variable domain, filled in from reference TRBV7-2 and TRBJ2-4, reads GAGVSQSPSNKVTEKGKDVELRCDPISGHTALYWYRQSLGQGLEFLIYFQGNSAPDKSGLPSDRFSAERTGGSVSTLTIQRTQQEDSAVYLCASSPGWLADDIQYFGAGTRLSVL.

The chain employs TRBV20-1 and TRBJ2-7; 8 bases agree with TRBD2. CDR1 is DFQATT, CDR2 SNEGSKA, per germline (reference sequence). V lost 7 bases, J lost 3 bases, and 8 bases stayed unmatched. This CDR3 has 13 residues. DNA for the CDR3: TGCAGTGTCAGAGCACTAGCGGACTACGAGCAGTACTTC. Translating gives CSVRALADYEQYF.

This clonotype was observed a handful of times. This chain links TRBV9 with TRBJ2-1; 8 positions agree with TRBD1. CDR3 size: 16 residues. Germline-derived CDR1 and CDR2 are SGDLS and YYNGEE. V shed 2 bases and J 2 bases; nucleotides not matched to a gene: 6. The CDR3 DNA reads TGTGCCAGCAGCGTGGGTGCAGGGGGCCCCTACAATGAGCAGTTCTTC. This sequence encodes CASSVGAGGPYNEQFF.

This rearrangement joins TRBV20-1 to TRBJ2-1; D not certain. This CDR3 is built from 10 residues. Trimming cost V 2 bases and J 10 bases, with 6 bases left between them. Germline CDR1 and CDR2: DFQATT and SNEGSKA (reference sequence). The CDR3 sequence: CSARLREQFF. The CDR3 DNA follows: TGCAGTGCTAGATTAAGGGAGCAGTTCTTC.

This clonotype was observed many times. V usage is TRBV4-3 and J usage is TRBJ2-2, with TRBD2 identical over 7 bases. Germline CDR1 is LGHNA and CDR2 is YSLEER. V lost 4 bases to trimming and J lost 1 base; unmatched junction nucleotides: 6. The CDR3 totals 16 residues. In DNA form, the CDR3 reads TGCGCCAGCAGCCTAGGCCAGCGGGAGAACACCGGGGAGCTGTTTTTT. It encodes CASSLGQRENTGELFF.

This sequence joins TRBV13 and TRBJ1-6; D not resolved. This CDR3 is 18 amino acids long. V lost 2 bases to trimming and J lost 7 bases, with 21 bases between them. CDR1 is PRHDT and CDR2 is FYEKMQ in the germline V gene (reference sequence). The CDR3 DNA reads TGTGCCAGCAGCTTAACTTATCCCGGTGAGGAGGTCAATTCACCCCTCCACTTT. It specifies CASSLTYPGEEVNSPLHF.

In this sample, this clonotype turned up a few times. The V call is TRBV20-1, the J call TRBJ2-4, with D tentatively TRBD1 (5 bases). The end of the DNA fits TRBJ2-7 better, so the J call may be wrong. Germline lookup yields CDR1 DFQATT and CDR2 SNEGSKA (reference sequence). This CDR3 is built from 13 residues. The CDR3 bases are TGCAGTGCTAGCCGGACACCTTTCTACGAGCAGTACTTC. Protein product: CSASRTPFYEQYF.

The chain is built from TRBV10-3 and TRBJ1-5; 7 positions match TRBD1. The CDR3 is 13 residues long. Germline trimming cut 6 bases from V and 7 bases from J; bases unmatched to any gene: 6. Germline CDR1 reads ENHRY; CDR2 reads SYGVKD. The CDR3 region is CAIRRDSQQPQHF. For the CDR3, the DNA is TGTGCCATCAGGCGGGACAGCCAACAGCCCCAGCATTTT.

Of note for this clonotype: A much larger clone differs by one base, so this may be a read error. J is TRBJ2-3 and V is TRBV5-1, with 9 positions matching TRBD1. The junction had 8 bases not matched to a gene; V was cut back by 6 bases and J by 6 bases. Per germline, CDR1 SGHRS and CDR2 YFSETQ. This CDR3 is 14 amino acids long. The CDR3 DNA reads as TGCGCCAGCAATGGGGACAGGGAAGTGGATACGCAGTATTTT. Translating it yields CASNGDREVDTQYF.

In its sample, this clonotype was seen many times. The V call is TRBV20-1, the J call TRBJ2-5; maybe TRBD1 (6 bases). Germline V gene data show CDR1 as DFQATT and CDR2 as SNEGSKA (reference sequence). The CDR3 is 13 amino acids. CDR3 amino acids: CREVDRPQETQYF. The CDR3 bases are TGCAGGGAAGTAGACAGGCCCCAAGAGACCCAGTACTTC.

This clonotype has more than one count but fewer than ten. V usage is TRBV5-1 and J usage is TRBJ2-7; tentative D call: TRBD2 (5 bases). Trimming removed 6 bases from V and 7 bases from J, with 11 bases in between. Germline V gene data show CDR1 as SGHRS and CDR2 as YFSETQ. The CDR3 totals 11 residues. In DNA form, the CDR3 reads TGCGCCAGCAAGGGAGAGAATGAGCAGTACTTC. Amino acid sequence: CASKGENEQYF.

The rearrangement links TRBV18 to TRBJ2-7, with D perhaps being TRBD1 or TRBD2 (5 bases each). The CDR3 is 14 residues long. Germline loops: CDR1 KGHSH, CDR2 LQKENI. Trimming stripped 2 bases from V and 2 bases from J, with 10 bases between. The CDR3 loop is CASSPSVGAYEQYF. Here the CDR3 DNA reads TGTGCCAGCTCACCATCTGTGGGGGCCTACGAGCAGTACTTC.

The chain employs TRBV5-1 and TRBJ1-2; 10 bases are shared with TRBD1. From germline, CDR1 is SGHRS and CDR2 YFSETQ. The CDR3 spans 15 residues. V was clipped by 0 bases and J by 4 bases; unmatched bases: 3. For the CDR3, the DNA is TGCGCCAGCAGCTTGGGGACAGGGGGTCTCTATGGCTACACCTTC. Translated, it gives CASSLGTGGLYGYTF.